The 3 T cell receptor beta chains listed next were all sequenced from one sample in a study of blood T cell repertoires in COVID-19. Assay: immunoSEQ multiplex PCR; the TCRdb copy retains only in-frame clones and omits some. The repertoire holds about 250,000 clones, with nearly 90% as singletons. Material for sequencing was peripheral blood. Receptors originate from a man aged 18-30 years with active or convalescent COVID-19.

The chain is built from TRBV7-3 and TRBJ2-1, with 8 bases matching TRBD1. The J segment lost 2 bases and the V segment lost 5 bases, leaving 2 bases of the junction unmatched. This CDR3 has 14 amino acids. The germline V gene encodes CDR1 SGHTA and CDR2 FQGTGA. Written as DNA, the CDR3 is TGTGCCAGCAGCCCGGGACAGGCCTACAATGAGCAGTTCTTC. Translating gives CASSPGQAYNEQFF.

This chain links TRBV7-6 with TRBJ2-1; tentatively, D is TRBD2 (6 bases). Germline values: CDR1 SGHVS, CDR2 FNYEAQ. The CDR3 length is 15 residues. The V end was cut by 5 bases, the J end by 6 bases, with 17 bases between. The CDR3 DNA reads TGTGCCAGCAGCCCCGGGACTGGGATGCCCAATGAGCAGTTCTTC. Translated, it gives CASSPGTGMPNEQFF. Variable domain in full (rest from reference TRBV7-6 and TRBJ2-1): GAGVSQSPRYKVTKRGQDVALRCDPISGHVSLYWYRQALGQGPEFLTYFNYEAQQDKSGLPNDRFSAERPEGSISTLTIQRTEQRDSAMYRCASSPGTGMPNEQFFGPGTRLTVL.

The CDR3 bases are TGTGCCAGCAGCCTCCCAATGAACTCGGAGCAGTACTTC. Its translation: CASSLPMNSEQYF. The chain has TRBV3-1 (or the pseudogene TRBV3-2) and TRBJ2-7; D remains unclear. The V end lost 4 bases, the J end lost 7 bases, and 14 bases lay between the germline ends. Germline lookup yields CDR1 LGHDT and CDR2 YNNKEL (reference sequence). This CDR3 has 13 residues.